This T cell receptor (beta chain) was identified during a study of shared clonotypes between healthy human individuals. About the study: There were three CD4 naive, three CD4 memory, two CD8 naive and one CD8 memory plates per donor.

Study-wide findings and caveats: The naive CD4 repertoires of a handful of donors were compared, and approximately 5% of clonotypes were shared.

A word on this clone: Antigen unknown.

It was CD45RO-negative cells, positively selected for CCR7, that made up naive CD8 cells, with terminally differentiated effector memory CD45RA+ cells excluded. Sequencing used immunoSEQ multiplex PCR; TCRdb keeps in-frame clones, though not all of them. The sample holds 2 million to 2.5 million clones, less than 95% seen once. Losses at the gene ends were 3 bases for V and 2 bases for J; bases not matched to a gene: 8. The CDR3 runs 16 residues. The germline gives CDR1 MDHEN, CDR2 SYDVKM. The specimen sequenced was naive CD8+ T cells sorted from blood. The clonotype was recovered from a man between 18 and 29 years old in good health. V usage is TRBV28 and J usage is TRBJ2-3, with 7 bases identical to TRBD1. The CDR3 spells CASSFGVQGHTDTQYF. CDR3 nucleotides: TGTGCCAGCAGTTTTGGGGTACAGGGGCACACAGATACGCAGTATTTT. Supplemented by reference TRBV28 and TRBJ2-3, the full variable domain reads DVKVTQSSRYLVKRTGEKVFLECVQDMDHENMFWYRQDPGLGLRLIYFSYDVKMKEKGDIPEGYSVSREKKERFSLILESASTNQTSMYLCASSFGVQGHTDTQYFGPGTRLTVL.